This T cell receptor beta chain was captured by sequencing in a study of OX40 agonist ivuxolimab in advanced cancers. At the level of the study: Patients were given ivuxolimab, an antibody that agonizes OX40 (CD134). Study observations and caveats: Partial responders treated at 0.1-3.0 mg/kg exhibited clonal expansion among the lowest measured. CD4+ T cells averaged fewer expanded clones than CD8+ T cells.

Trimming cost V 5 bases and J 7 bases, with 13 bases left between them. The CDR3 runs 13 residues. CDR1 and CDR2 (germline): LNHDA, SQIVND (reference sequence). Sequencing used immunoSEQ multiplex PCR; TCRdb keeps in-frame clones, though not all of them. The sample lists some 83,000 clones, about 86% seen once, with approximately 6.5% in the top ten. This clone was picked up one time. Antigen specificity is unknown. Sampled blood was obtained at baseline, cycle 4 day 1, and cycle 7 day 1. V and J are TRBV19 and TRBJ2-3; D ambiguous. The receptor comes from an adult with an advanced solid tumor such as melanoma, head and neck, liver or kidney cancer. This specimen consisted of CD4+ or CD8+ T cells sorted from blood, obtained in a trial of the OX40 agonist ivuxolimab. The CDR3 spells CASSLTLGYTQYF. DNA for the CDR3: TGTGCCAGTAGTTTAACACTGGGATATACGCAGTATTTT.